The 26 T cell receptor beta chains below all came from one sample that was sequenced in a study of blood T cell repertoires in COVID-19. Sequencing used immunoSEQ multiplex PCR; TCRdb keeps in-frame clones, though not all of them. The table has fewer than 350,000 clones, around nine tenths seen once. Material: peripheral blood. These receptors all stem from a young woman with COVID-19, enrolled during active disease.

This chain joins TRBV6-2 or TRBV6-3 and TRBJ1-5, with D possibly TRBD1 on 5 matching bases. The CDR3 covers 16 residues. Deletions cut 4 bases from V and 1 base from J, with 14 bases between. Germline lookup yields CDR1 MNHEY and CDR2 SVGEGT. The CDR3 loop reads CASSLRQGSSNQPQHF. CDR3 bases: TGTGCCAGCAGTTTACGCCAGGGATCAAGCAATCAGCCCCAGCATTTT.

This chain links TRBV2 with TRBJ2-1; 12 bases agree with TRBD2. Germline lookup yields CDR1 SNHLY and CDR2 FYNNEI. After removal of 3 bases from V and 9 bases from J, the junction contained 9 bases not matched to a gene. This CDR3 contains 16 residues. CDR3 sequence (DNA): TGTGCCAGCAGTGATCCAGGACTAGCGGGACTCGGTGAGCAGTTCTTC. Translating gives CASSDPGLAGLGEQFF.

The chain couples TRBV7-8 to TRBJ2-7, with a possible D match to TRBD1 (5 bases). Germline CDR1 and CDR2: SGHVS and FQNEAQ. Trimming removed 5 bases from V and 5 bases from J, with 13 bases in between. The CDR3 totals 13 residues. CDR3 nucleotide sequence: TGTGCCAGCAGCCCCAGACAGAGGAACGAGCAGTACTTC. This codes for CASSPRQRNEQYF.

The V and J genes are TRBV30 and TRBJ1-5, with D tentatively TRBD1 (5 bases). This CDR3 has 13 amino acids. V was trimmed by 1 base and J by 3 bases, leaving 7 bases between them. Germline assignment: CDR1 GTSNPN and CDR2 SVGIG (reference sequence). CDR3 nucleotides: TGTGCCTGGAGTGAGGGGCCCAATCAGCCCCAGCATTTT. Its translation is CAWSEGPNQPQHF.

This clone was counted a single time. The chain links TRBV30 to TRBJ1-4; D is undetermined. Germline V gene data show CDR1 as GTSNPN and CDR2 as SVGIG (reference sequence). CDR3 length: 14 amino acids. Deletions cut 2 bases from V and 4 bases from J, with 11 bases between. Here the CDR3 DNA reads TGTGCCTGGAGTACGCAGCGGCTTAATGAAAAACTGTTTTTT. Protein sequence: CAWSTQRLNEKLFF.

In DNA form, the CDR3 reads TGTGCCAGCAGTGAGGGACTGGCCTTCTACAATGAGCAGTTCTTC. Residues: CASSEGLAFYNEQFF. The chain combines TRBV2 with TRBJ2-1; D perhaps matches TRBD2 (6 bases). The V gene's germline CDR1 is SNHLY and CDR2 FYNNEI. The CDR3 is made up of 15 amino acids. V shed 3 bases and J shed 3 bases, with 12 bases lying between them.

The V call is TRBV11-1, the J call TRBJ2-7; 8 bases are a match to TRBD2. Germline loops: CDR1 SGHAT, CDR2 FQDESV (reference sequence). Trimming at V came to 3 bases and at J to 3 bases, leaving 10 bases not matched to a gene. The CDR3 extends over 16 amino acids. The CDR3, as DNA: TGTGCCAGCAGCTTCGTTCTAGCGGGTGGATACTACGAGCAGTACTTC. Its translation: CASSFVLAGGYYEQYF.

J is TRBJ2-5 and V is TRBV24-1; 9 bases match TRBD1. The CDR3 totals 15 residues. The germline gives CDR1 KGHDR, CDR2 SFDVKD. V was clipped by 4 bases and J by 5 bases; unmatched bases: 7. The CDR3 here is CATSDPTGGRETQYF. For the CDR3, the DNA is TGTGCCACCAGTGACCCAACAGGGGGCAGGGAGACCCAGTACTTC.

This clone came up a few times. V gene TRBV9 combines with J gene TRBJ1-6, with D possibly being TRBD1 (5 bases). Germline V gene lookup returns CDR1 SGDLS and CDR2 YYNGEE. The CDR3 totals 16 residues. The V and J ends lost 4 bases and 6 bases respectively, with 17 bases between them. CDR3 coding DNA: TGTGCCAGCAGCCAGGGTGGAGGGCGAGGTAATTCACCCCTCCACTTT. Translation: CASSQGGGRGNSPLHF.

The chain links TRBV28 to TRBJ1-5; a weak D match, TRBD1 (6 bases). The CDR3 has 16 amino acids. V was cut by 5 bases and J by 6 bases, with 20 bases left in between. The germline V gene encodes CDR1 MDHEN and CDR2 SYDVKM. The CDR3 nucleotides are TGTGCCAGCAGTGAGACCTGGGGGCAGGGTTTTCAGCCCCAGCATTTT. It specifies CASSETWGQGFQPQHF. The variable domain in full, with the rest retrieved from reference TRBV28 and TRBJ1-5, is DVKVTQSSRYLVKRTGEKVFLECVQDMDHENMFWYRQDPGLGLRLIYFSYDVKMKEKGDIPEGYSVSREKKERFSLILESASTNQTSMYLCASSETWGQGFQPQHFGDGTRLSIL.

The genes are TRBV28 and TRBJ1-5; the D gene is possibly TRBD1 (5 bases). The CDR3 consists of 15 residues. CDR1 and CDR2 (germline): MDHEN, SYDVKM. The germline V and J ends were trimmed by 5 bases and 6 bases, with 17 bases remaining between them. The DNA for the CDR3 is TGTGCCAGCAGTCCACCGGGGGGATCGGGTCAGCCCCAGCATTTT. This gives the protein CASSPPGGSGQPQHF.

This clone was observed a single time. The J gene is TRBJ2-5, the V gene TRBV3-1 (or the pseudogene TRBV3-2); TRBD2 agrees at 11 bases. The V gene's germline CDR1 is LGHDT and CDR2 YNNKEL (reference sequence). The V gene end was trimmed by 4 bases and the J gene end by 7 bases; junction bases not matched to a gene: 8. This CDR3 region has 15 residues. The DNA for the CDR3 is TGTGCCAGCAGCCCGACTAGCGGGAATTCCCGGACCCAGTACTTC. It encodes CASSPTSGNSRTQYF.

This clone showed up just once. This chain uses TRBV2 with TRBJ2-1; 10 bases match TRBD2. Unmatched junction bases numbered 8, after V lost 6 bases and J lost 3 bases. CDR1 is SNHLY, CDR2 FYNNEI, per germline. The CDR3 runs 16 residues. The CDR3 loop reads CASSPSGSNRYNEQFF. In DNA, the CDR3 is TGTGCCAGCAGCCCTAGCGGGAGTAACCGCTACAATGAGCAGTTCTTC.

The chain uses TRBV7-2 and TRBJ2-7; D ambiguous. The V gene's germline CDR1 is SGHTA and CDR2 FQGNSA. The V end lost 3 bases, the J end lost 5 bases, and 8 bases lay between the germline ends. The CDR3 consists of 12 residues. CDR3 DNA sequence: TGTGCCAGCAGCTTCTATCTGGACGAGCAGTACTTC. Amino acids: CASSFYLDEQYF. Full variable domain (remainder filled in from reference TRBV7-2 and TRBJ2-7): GAGVSQSPSNKVTEKGKDVELRCDPISGHTALYWYRQSLGQGLEFLIYFQGNSAPDKSGLPSDRFSAERTGGSVSTLTIQRTQQEDSAVYLCASSFYLDEQYFGPGTRLTVT.

The rearrangement links TRBV5-5 to TRBJ1-5; no reliable D call. CDR1 and CDR2 from the germline V gene are SGHKS and YYEKEE (reference sequence). The V end lost 1 base, the J end lost 2 bases, and 13 bases lay between the germline ends. This CDR3 has 16 residues. As DNA, the CDR3 is TGTGCCAGCAGCTTGACCCCTCTAGTAGGCAATCAGCCCCAGCATTTT. Translated, it gives CASSLTPLVGNQPQHF. Filled out from reference TRBV5-5 and TRBJ1-5, the complete variable domain reads DAGVTQSPTHLIKTRGQQVTLRCSPISGHKSVSWYQQVLGQGPQFIFQYYEKEERGRGNFPDRFSARQFPNYSSELNVNALLLGDSALYLCASSLTPLVGNQPQHFGDGTRLSIL.

The V gene is TRBV11-2, the J gene TRBJ2-5, with D unclear. V was clipped by 3 bases and J by 5 bases, with 19 bases between them. Germline assignment: CDR1 SGHAT and CDR2 FQNNGV. The CDR3 totals 16 residues. The CDR3 spells CASSFDPREASETQYF. CDR3 DNA sequence: TGTGCCAGCAGCTTCGATCCCCGAGAAGCATCGGAGACCCAGTACTTC.

J is TRBJ2-1 and V is TRBV2, with TRBD1 matching 7 bases. The CDR3 has 14 residues. Germline trimming cut 6 bases from V and 2 bases from J; bases unmatched to any gene: 4. Looked up from germline, CDR1 is SNHLY and CDR2 is FYNNEI. The CDR3 reads CASSEGQPYNEQFF. CDR3 nucleotide sequence: TGTGCCAGCAGCGAGGGACAGCCCTACAATGAGCAGTTCTTC.

CDR3 residues: CATSPLAGGPETQYF. CDR3 nucleotide sequence: TGTGCCACCAGCCCTCTAGCGGGAGGGCCGGAGACCCAGTACTTC. V usage is TRBV15 and J usage is TRBJ2-5, with 12 bases matching TRBD2. This CDR3 is 15 amino acids long. Germline-derived CDR1 and CDR2 are LNHNV and YYDKDF (reference sequence). Trimming cost V 5 bases and J 5 bases; bases outside gene matches: 6.

This clone was found a few times. The sample carries other DNA sequences with the same CDR3. This chain uses TRBV6-5 with TRBJ2-7; 7 nucleotides align to TRBD1. Trimming took 6 bases from V and 3 from J; bases not matched to a gene: 5. The CDR3 covers 13 residues. Germline CDR1 and CDR2: MNHEY and SVGAGI. The CDR3 loop is CASSLGQSYEQYF. CDR3 DNA: TGTGCCAGCAGCCTGGGACAGAGCTACGAGCAGTACTTC.

V gene TRBV9 combines with J gene TRBJ2-3, with a possible D match to TRBD2 (6 bases). The CDR3 extends over 16 amino acids. In germline, CDR1 is SGDLS, CDR2 YYNGEE. The ends were cut back, 2 bases at V and 1 base at J, with 14 bases in the middle. CDR3 region: CASSVTSPPGTDTQYF. CDR3 sequence (DNA): TGTGCCAGCAGCGTTACTAGCCCCCCAGGCACAGATACGCAGTATTTT. Looking up the rest from reference TRBV9 and TRBJ2-3 gives the full variable domain: DSGVTQTPKHLITATGQRVTLRCSPRSGDLSVYWYQQSLDQGLQFLIQYYNGEERAKGNILERFSAQQFPDLHSELNLSSLELGDSALYFCASSVTSPPGTDTQYFGPGTRLTVL.

V gene TRBV10-3 combines with J gene TRBJ1-6; D is unresolved. This CDR3 region has 15 residues. V lost 4 bases and J lost 6, with 13 bases in between. From germline, CDR1 is ENHRY and CDR2 SYGVKD. The CDR3 reads CAISAPERSNSPLHF. CDR3 coding DNA: TGTGCCATCAGTGCGCCCGAGCGGAGTAATTCACCCCTCCACTTT.

The chain joins TRBV5-4 to TRBJ2-7, with 10 positions matching TRBD1. CDR3 length: 16 amino acids. The J segment lost 1 base and the V segment lost 4 bases, leaving 8 bases of the junction unmatched. The germline gives CDR1 SGHNT, CDR2 YYREEE (reference sequence). The CDR3 sequence: CASSLRQGARSYEQYF. The CDR3, as DNA: TGTGCCAGCAGCCTGAGACAGGGGGCCCGTTCCTACGAGCAGTACTTC.

V is TRBV3-1 (or the pseudogene TRBV3-2) and J is TRBJ1-6, with no clear D. The V end was cut by 4 bases, the J end by 7 bases, with 14 bases between. The CDR3 covers 15 residues. Per the germline V gene, CDR1 is LGHDT and CDR2 is YNNKEL (reference sequence). The CDR3 is CASSPFQVHNSPLHF. The CDR3 DNA is TGTGCCAGCAGCCCCTTCCAGGTTCACAATTCACCCCTCCACTTT.

This clone appeared a single time. The chain links TRBV19 to TRBJ1-5; no reliable D call. Germline CDR1 is LNHDA and CDR2 is SQIVND (reference sequence). With 6 bases removed from V and 6 bases from J, the gap between germline ends came to 12 bases. The CDR3 is made up of 13 amino acids. The CDR3 spells CASSPGLGQPQHF. In DNA, the CDR3 is TGTGCCAGTAGCCCCGGGTTGGGTCAGCCCCAGCATTTT.

Regarding this clone: A clone one base away is much larger, so this may be a read error. CDR3 DNA: TGTGCCAGCAGCTTAGACAAGAACACTGAAGCTTTCTTT. Encoded protein: CASSLDKNTEAFF. This chain uses TRBV7-9 with TRBJ1-1; D unresolved. CDR1 is SEHNR, CDR2 FQNEAQ, per germline (reference sequence). The germline V and J ends were trimmed by 1 base and 1 base, with 4 bases remaining between them. This CDR3 region has 13 residues.

V and J are TRBV5-6 and TRBJ2-7; D not resolved. The V and J ends lost 0 bases and 3 bases respectively, with 10 bases between them. CDR1 and CDR2 (germline): SGHDT, YYEEEE. The CDR3 totals 14 residues. The CDR3: CASSLGLLIYEQYF. For the CDR3, the DNA is TGTGCCAGCAGCTTGGGCCTACTAATCTACGAGCAGTACTTC.